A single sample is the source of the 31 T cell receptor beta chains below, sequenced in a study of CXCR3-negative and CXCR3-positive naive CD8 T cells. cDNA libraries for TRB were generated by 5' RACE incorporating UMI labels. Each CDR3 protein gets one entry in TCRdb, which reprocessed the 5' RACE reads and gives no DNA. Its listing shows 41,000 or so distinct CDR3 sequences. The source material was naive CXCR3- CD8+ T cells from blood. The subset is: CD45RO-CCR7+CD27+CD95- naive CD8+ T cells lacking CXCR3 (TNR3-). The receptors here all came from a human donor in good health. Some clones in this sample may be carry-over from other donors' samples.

CDR3 protein: CASSYAGPTYEQYF. This rearrangement joins TRBV12-3 or TRBV12-4 to TRBJ2-7; TCRdb's D gene call, TRBD1, goes unchecked for lack of DNA. The CDR3 is made up of 14 amino acids.

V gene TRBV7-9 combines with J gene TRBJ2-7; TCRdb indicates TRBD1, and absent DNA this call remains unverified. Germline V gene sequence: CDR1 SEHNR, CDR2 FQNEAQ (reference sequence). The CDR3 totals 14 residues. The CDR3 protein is CASSAIGGKNEQYF.

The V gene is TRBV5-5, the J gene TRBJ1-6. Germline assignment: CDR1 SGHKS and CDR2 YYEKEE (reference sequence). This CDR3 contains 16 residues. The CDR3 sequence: CASTSYPTDYNSPLHF. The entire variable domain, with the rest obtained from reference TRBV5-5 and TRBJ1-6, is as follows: DAGVTQSPTHLIKTRGQQVTLRCSPISGHKSVSWYQQVLGQGPQFIFQYYEKEERGRGNFPDRFSARQFPNYSSELNVNALLLGDSALYLCASTSYPTDYNSPLHFGNGTRLTVT.

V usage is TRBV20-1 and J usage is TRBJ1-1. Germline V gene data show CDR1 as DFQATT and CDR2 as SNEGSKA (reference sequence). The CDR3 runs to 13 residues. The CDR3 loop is CSAREGTNTEAFF.

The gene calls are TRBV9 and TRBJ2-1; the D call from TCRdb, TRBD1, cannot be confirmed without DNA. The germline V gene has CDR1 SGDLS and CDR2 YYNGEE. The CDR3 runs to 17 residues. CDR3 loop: CASSPRQGGSSYNEQFF.

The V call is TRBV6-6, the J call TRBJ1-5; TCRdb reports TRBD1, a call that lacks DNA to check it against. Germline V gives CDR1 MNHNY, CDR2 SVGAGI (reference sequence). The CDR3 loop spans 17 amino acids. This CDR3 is CASSPRTGESVNQPQHF.

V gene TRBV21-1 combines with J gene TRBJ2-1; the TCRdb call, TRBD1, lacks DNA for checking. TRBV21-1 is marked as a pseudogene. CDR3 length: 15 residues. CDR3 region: CASSPGESSYNEQFF.

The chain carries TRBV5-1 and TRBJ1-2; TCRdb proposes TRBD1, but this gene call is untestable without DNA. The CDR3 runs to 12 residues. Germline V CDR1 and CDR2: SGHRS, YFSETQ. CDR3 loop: CASSLAGDGYTF.

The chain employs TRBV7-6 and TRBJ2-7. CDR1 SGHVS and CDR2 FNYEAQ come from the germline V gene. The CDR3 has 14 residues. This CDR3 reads CASSSDGNQNEQYF.

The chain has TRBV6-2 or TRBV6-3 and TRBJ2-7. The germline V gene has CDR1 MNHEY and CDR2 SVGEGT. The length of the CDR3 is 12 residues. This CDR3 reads CASRGYSYEQYF.

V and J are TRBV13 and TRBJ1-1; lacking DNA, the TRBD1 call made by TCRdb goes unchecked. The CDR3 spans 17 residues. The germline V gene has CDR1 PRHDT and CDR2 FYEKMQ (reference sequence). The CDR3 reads CASSTPGTGGNGAEAFF.

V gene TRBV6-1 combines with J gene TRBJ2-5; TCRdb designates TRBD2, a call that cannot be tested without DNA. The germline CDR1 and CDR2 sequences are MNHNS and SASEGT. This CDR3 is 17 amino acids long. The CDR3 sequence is CASSEGTSGGGQETQYF.

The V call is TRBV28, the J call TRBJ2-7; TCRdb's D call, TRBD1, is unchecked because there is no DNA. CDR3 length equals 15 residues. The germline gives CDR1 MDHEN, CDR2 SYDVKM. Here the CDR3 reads CATVPEPGQGDEQYF.

The CDR3 spells CASSARAPGPGNTIYF. This chain uses TRBV11-3 with TRBJ1-3. This CDR3 is 16 amino acids long. Germline V gene lookup returns CDR1 SGHNT and CDR2 YENEEA.

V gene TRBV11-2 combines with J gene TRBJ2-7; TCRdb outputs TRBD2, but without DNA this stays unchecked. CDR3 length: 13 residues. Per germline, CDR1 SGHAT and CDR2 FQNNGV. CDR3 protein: CASSYNGGWEQYF.

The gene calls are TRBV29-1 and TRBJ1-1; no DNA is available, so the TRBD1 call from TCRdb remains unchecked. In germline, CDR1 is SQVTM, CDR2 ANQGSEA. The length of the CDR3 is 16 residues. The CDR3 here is CSVDSFSDNPNTEAFF.

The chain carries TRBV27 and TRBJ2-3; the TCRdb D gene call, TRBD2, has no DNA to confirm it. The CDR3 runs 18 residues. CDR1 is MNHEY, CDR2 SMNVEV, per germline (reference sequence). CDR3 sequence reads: CASSSRLAGGLSTDTQYF.

The CDR3: CASSTGPRQPQHF. The chain has TRBV7-9 and TRBJ1-5; the TRBD1 assignment by TCRdb is unverifiable without DNA. The germline V gene encodes CDR1 SEHNR and CDR2 FQNEAQ (reference sequence). The CDR3 has 13 amino acids.

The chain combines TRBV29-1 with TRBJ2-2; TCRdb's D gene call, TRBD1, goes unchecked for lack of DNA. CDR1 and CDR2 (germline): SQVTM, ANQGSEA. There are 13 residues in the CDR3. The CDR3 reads CSGLDGGTGELFF.

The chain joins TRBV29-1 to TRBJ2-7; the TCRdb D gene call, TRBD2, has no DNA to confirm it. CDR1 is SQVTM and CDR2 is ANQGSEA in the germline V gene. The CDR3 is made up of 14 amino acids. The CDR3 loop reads CSVQPGTALHEQYF.

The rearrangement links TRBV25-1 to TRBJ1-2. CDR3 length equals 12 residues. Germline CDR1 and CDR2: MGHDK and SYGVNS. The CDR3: CASSDGQWGYTF.

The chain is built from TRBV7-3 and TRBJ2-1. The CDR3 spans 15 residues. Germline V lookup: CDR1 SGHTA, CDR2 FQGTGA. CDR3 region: CASSSSASSYNEQFF.

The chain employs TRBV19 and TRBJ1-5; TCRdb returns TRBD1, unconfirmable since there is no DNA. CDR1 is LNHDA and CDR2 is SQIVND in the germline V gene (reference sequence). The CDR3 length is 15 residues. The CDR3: CASSPGGRSNQPQHF.

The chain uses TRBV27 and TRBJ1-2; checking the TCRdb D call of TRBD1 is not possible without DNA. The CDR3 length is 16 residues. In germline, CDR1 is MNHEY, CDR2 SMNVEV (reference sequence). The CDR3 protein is CASSLSGRVNFHGYTF.

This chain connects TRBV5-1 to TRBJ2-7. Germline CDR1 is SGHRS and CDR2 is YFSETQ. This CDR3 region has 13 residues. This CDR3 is CASSPGPGWEQYF.

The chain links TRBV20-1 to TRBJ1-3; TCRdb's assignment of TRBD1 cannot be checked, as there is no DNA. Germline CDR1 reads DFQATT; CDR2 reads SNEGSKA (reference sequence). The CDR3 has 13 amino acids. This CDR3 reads CSVIAPDRNTICF.

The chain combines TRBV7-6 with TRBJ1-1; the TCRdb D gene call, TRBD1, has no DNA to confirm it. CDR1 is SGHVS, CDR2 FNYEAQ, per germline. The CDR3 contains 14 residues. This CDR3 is CASSRTGMNTEAFF.

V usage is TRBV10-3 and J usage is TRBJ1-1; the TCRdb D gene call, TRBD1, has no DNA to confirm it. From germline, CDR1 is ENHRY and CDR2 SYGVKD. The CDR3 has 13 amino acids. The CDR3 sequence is CAITPDSPTEAFF.

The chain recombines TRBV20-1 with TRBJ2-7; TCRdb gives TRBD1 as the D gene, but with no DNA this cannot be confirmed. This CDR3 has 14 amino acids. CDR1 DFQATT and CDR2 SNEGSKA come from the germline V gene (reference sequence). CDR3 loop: CSARNRDTFYEQYF.

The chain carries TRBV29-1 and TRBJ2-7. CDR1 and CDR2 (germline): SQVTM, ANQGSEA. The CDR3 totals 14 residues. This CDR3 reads CSATGTEDSYEQYF.

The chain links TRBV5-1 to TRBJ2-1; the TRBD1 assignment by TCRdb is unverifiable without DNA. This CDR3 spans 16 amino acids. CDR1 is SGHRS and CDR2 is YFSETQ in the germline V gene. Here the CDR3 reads CASSTGRRSSYNEQFF.